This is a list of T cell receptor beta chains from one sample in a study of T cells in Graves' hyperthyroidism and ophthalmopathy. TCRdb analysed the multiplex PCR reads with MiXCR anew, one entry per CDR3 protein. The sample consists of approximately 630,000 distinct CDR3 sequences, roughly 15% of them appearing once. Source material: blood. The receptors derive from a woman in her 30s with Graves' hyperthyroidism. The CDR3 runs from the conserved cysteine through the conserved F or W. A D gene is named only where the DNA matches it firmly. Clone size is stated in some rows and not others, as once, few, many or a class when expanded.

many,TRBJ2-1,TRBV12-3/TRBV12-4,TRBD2,CASTILAGGDGEQFF,TGTGCCAGCACCATCCTAGCGGGGGGTGACGGTGAGCAGTTCTTC
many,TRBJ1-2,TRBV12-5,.,CASSRDLNYGYTF,TGTGCTAGCTCCAGGGATCTCAACTATGGCTACACCTTC
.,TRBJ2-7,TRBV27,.,CAGRPRGRTYEQYF,TGTGCCGGCAGACCAAGGGGACGGACCTACGAGCAGTACTTC
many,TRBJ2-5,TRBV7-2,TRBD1,CASSSRGLGETQYF,TGTGCCAGCTCCTCCAGGGGGCTAGGAGAGACCCAGTACTTC
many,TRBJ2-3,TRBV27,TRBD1,CASSTRQGADTQYF,TGTGCCAGCAGCACGCGACAGGGTGCAGATACGCAGTATTTT
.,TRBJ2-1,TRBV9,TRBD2,CASSVEPSGRMVEQFF,TGTGCCAGCAGCGTCGAGCCTAGCGGGAGAATGGTTGAGCAGTTCTTC
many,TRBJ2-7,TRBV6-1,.,CASSETTGTLTYEQYF,TGTGCCAGCAGTGAAACCACTGGGACACTTACCTACGAGCAGTACTTC
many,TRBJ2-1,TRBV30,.,CAWGRYNEQFF,TGTGCCTGGGGGCGTTACAATGAGCAGTTCTTC
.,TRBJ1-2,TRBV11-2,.,CASRQWTTAVGYGYTF,TGTGCCAGCAGGCAATGGACGACAGCGGTGGGCTATGGCTACACCTTC
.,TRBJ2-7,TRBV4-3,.,CASSHNQAYEQYF,TGCGCCAGCAGCCATAACCAAGCCTACGAGCAGTACTTC
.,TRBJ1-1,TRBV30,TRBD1,CAWTTGTGTTEAFF,TGTGCCTGGACAACCGGGACAGGGACCACTGAAGCTTTCTTT
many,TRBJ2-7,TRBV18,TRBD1,CASSPRTGDHEQYF,TGTGCCAGCTCACCAAGGACAGGGGACCACGAGCAGTACTTC
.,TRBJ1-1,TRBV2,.,CASTFPEAFF,TGTGCCAGCACTTTCCCTGAAGCTTTCTTT
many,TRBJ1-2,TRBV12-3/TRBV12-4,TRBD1,CASSPRGTGDYGYTF,TGTGCCAGCAGCCCAAGGGGGACAGGGGACTATGGCTACACCTTC
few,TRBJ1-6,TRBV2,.,CARRRPRGNSPLHF,TGTGCCCGCCGCCGCCCCCGCGGCAATTCACCCCTCCACTTT
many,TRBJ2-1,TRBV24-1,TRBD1,CATSPSGTGDHNEQFF,TGTGCCACCAGCCCATCCGGGACAGGGGACCACAATGAGCAGTTCTTC
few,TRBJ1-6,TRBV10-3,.,CAISSPGSNSPLHF,TGTGCCATCAGTTCGCCGGGCTCAAATTCACCCCTCCACTTT
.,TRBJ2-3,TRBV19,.,CASSGGHTDTQYF,TGTGCCAGTAGTGGAGGTCATACAGATACGCAGTATTTT
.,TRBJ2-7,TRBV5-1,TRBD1,CASSFRDRGLQYF,TGCGCCAGCAGCTTCCGGGACAGGGGATTGCAGTACTTC
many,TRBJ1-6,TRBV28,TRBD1,CASSMPGQGHNSPLHF,TGTGCCAGCAGTATGCCGGGACAGGGGCATAATTCACCCCTCCACTTT